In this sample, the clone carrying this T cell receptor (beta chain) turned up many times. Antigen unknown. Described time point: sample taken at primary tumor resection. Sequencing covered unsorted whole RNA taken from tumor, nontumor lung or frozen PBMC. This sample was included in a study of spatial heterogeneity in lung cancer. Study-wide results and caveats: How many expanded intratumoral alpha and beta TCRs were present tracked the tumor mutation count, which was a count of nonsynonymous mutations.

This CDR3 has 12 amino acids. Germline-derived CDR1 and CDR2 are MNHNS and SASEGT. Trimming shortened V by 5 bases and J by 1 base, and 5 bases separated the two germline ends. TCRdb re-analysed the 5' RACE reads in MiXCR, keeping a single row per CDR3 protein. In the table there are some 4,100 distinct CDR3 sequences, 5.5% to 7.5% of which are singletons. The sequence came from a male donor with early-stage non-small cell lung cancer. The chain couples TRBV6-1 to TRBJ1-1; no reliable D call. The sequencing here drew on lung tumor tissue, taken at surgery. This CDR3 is CASSLRNTEAFF. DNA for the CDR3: TGTGCCAGCAGTCTGAGGAACACTGAAGCTTTCTTT.